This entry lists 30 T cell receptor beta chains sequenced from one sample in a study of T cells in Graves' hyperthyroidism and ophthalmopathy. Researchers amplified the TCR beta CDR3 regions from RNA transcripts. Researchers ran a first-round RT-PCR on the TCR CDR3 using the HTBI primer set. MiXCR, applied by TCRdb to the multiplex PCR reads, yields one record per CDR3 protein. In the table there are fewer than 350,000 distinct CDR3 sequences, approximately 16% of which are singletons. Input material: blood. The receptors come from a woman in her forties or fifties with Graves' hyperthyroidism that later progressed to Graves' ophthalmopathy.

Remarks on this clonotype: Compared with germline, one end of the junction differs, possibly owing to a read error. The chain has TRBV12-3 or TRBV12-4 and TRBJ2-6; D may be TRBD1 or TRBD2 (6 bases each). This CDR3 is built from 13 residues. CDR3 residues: CASSLRGADVLTF. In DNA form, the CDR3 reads TGTGCCAGCAGTTTGAGGGGGGCCGACGTCCTGACTTTC.

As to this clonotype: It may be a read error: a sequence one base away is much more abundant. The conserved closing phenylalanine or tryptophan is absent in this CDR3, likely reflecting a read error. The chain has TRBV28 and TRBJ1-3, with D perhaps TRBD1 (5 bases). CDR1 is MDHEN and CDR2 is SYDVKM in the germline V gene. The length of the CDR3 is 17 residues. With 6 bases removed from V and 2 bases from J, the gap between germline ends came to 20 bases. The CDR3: CASSPTPGTRAGNTIYL. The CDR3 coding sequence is TGTGCCAGCAGCCCGACCCCCGGGACTAGGGCTGGAAACACCATATATCTT.

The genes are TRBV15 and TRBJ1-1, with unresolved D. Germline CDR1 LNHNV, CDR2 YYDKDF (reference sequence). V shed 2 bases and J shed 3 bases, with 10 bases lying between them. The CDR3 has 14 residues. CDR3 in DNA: TGTGCCACCAGCAGAACGGGGTTGGACACTGAAGCTTTCTTT. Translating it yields CATSRTGLDTEAFF. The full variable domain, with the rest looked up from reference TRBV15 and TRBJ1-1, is DAMVIQNPRYQVTQFGKPVTLSCSQTLNHNVMYWYQQKSSQAPKLLFHYYDKDFNNEADTPDNFQSRRPNTSFCFLDIRSPGLGDTAMYLCATSRTGLDTEAFFGQGTRLTVV.

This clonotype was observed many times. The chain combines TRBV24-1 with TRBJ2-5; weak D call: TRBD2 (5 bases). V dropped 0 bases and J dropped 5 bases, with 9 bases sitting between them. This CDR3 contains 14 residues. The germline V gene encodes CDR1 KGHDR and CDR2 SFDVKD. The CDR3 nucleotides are TGTGCCACCAGTGATTTGGAGGGCCCCGAGACCCAGTACTTC. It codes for CATSDLEGPETQYF.

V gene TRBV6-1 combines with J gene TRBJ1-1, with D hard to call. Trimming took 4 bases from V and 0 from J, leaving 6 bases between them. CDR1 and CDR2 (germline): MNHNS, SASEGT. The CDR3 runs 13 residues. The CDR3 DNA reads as TGTGCCAGCAGTGTGGAAGTGAACACTGAAGCTTTCTTT. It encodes CASSVEVNTEAFF.

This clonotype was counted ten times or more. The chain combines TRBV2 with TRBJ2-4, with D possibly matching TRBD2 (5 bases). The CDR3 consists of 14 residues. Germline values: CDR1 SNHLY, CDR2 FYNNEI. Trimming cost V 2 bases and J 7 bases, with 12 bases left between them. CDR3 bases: TGTGCCAGCAGTGAATTCGGGGTAGGGAACATTCAGTACTTC. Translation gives CASSEFGVGNIQYF.

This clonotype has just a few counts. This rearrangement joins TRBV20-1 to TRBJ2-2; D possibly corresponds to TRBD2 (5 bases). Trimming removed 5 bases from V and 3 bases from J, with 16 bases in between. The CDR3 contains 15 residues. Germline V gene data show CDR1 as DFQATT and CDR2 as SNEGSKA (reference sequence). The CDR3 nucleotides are TGCAGTGCTTATCTCGGGAAAACCGACACCGGGGAGCTGTTTTTT. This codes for CSAYLGKTDTGELFF.

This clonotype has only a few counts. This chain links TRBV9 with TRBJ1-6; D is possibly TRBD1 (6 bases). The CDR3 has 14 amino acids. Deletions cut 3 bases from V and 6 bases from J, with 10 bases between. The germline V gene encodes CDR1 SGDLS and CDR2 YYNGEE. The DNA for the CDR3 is TGTGCCAGCAGCGGGGGGGGGCTTAATTCACCCCTCCACTTT. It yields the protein CASSGGGLNSPLHF.

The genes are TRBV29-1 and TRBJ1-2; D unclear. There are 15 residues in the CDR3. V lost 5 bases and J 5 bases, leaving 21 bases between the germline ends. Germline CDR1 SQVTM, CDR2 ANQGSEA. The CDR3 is CSVQVEYGRSYGYTF. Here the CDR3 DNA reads TGCAGCGTTCAAGTTGAGTATGGGCGGTCGTATGGCTACACCTTC.

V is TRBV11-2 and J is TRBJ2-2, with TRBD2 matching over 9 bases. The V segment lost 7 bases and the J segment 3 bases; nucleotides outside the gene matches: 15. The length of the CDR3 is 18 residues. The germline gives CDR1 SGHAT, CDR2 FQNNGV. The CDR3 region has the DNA TGTGCCAGCAACTGGGGGGCTAGCGGGGTAGGGTACACCGGGGAGCTGTTTTTT. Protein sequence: CASNWGASGVGYTGELFF.

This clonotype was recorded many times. CDR3 amino acids: CASSFLWDNSYEQYF. CDR3 bases: TGTGCCAGCAGTTTTTTATGGGACAACTCCTACGAGCAGTACTTC. The chain has TRBV28 and TRBJ2-7; TRBD1 is a possible D gene (6 bases). V was shortened by 3 bases and J by 0 bases, with 12 bases between the two germline ends. This CDR3 contains 15 residues. Per germline, CDR1 MDHEN and CDR2 SYDVKM.

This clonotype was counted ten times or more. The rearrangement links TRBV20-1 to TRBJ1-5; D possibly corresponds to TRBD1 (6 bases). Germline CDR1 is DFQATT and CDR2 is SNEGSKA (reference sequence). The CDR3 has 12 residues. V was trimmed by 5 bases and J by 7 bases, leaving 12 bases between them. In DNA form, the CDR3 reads TGCAGTGCTGGGAGGACAGCCCAGCCCCAGCATTTT. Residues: CSAGRTAQPQHF.

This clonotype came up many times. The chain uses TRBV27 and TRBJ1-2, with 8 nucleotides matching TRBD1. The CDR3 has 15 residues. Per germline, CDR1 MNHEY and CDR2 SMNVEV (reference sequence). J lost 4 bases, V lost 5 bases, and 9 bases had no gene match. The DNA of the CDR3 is TGTGCCAGCAGTCCCCTACAGGGGGTCTCCTATGGCTACACCTTC. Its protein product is CASSPLQGVSYGYTF.

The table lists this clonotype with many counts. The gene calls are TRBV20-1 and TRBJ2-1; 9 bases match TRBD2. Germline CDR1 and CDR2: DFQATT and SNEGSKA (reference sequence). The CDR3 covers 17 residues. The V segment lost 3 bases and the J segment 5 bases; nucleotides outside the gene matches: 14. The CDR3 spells CSASYSGSLPHNNEQFF. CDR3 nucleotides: TGCAGTGCTAGCTATAGCGGGAGTCTCCCCCACAACAATGAGCAGTTCTTC.

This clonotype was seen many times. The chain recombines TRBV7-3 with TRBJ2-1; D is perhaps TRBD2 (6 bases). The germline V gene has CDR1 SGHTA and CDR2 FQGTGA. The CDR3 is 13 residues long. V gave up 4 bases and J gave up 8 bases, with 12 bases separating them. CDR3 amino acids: CASSSDYRDEQFF. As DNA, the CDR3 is TGTGCCAGCAGCTCGGACTATAGGGATGAGCAGTTCTTC. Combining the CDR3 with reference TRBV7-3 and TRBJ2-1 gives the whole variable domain GAGVSQTPSNKVTEKGKYVELRCDPISGHTALYWYRQSLGQGPEFLIYFQGTGAADDSGLPNDRFFAVRPEGSVSTLKIQRTERGDSAVYLCASSSDYRDEQFFGPGTRLTVL.

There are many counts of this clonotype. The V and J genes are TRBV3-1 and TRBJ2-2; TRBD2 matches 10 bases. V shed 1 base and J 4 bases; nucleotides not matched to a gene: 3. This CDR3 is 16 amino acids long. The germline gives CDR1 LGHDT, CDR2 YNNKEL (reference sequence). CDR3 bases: TGTGCCAGCAGCCAAGGACTAGCGGGCCCCACCGGGGAGCTGTTTTTT. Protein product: CASSQGLAGPTGELFF.

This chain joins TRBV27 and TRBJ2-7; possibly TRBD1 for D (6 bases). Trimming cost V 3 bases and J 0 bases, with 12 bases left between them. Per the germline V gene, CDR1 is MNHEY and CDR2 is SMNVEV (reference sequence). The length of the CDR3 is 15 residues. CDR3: CASSFGQSLSYEQYF. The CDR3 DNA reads TGTGCCAGCAGTTTTGGACAGAGCCTCTCCTACGAGCAGTACTTC.

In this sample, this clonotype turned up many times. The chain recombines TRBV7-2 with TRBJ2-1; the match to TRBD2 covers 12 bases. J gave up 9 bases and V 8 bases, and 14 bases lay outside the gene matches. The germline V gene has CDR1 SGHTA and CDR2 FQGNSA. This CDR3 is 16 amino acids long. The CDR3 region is CASSKGASGGVGEQFF. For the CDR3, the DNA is TGTGCCAGCTCAAAAGGGGCTAGCGGGGGGGTGGGTGAGCAGTTCTTC. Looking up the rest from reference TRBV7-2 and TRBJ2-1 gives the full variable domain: GAGVSQSPSNKVTEKGKDVELRCDPISGHTALYWYRQSLGQGLEFLIYFQGNSAPDKSGLPSDRFSAERTGGSVSTLTIQRTQQEDSAVYLCASSKGASGGVGEQFFGPGTRLTVL.

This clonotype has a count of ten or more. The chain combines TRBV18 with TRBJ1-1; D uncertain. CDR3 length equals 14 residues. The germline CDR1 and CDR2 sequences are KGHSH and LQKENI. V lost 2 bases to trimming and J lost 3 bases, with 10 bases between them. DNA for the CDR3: TGTGCCAGCTCACCAACCCTAAGGGACACTGAAGCTTTCTTT. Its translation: CASSPTLRDTEAFF.

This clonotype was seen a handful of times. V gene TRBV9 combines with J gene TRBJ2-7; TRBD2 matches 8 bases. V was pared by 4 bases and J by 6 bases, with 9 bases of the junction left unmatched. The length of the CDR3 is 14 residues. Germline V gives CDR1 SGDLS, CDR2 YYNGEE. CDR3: CASSPSGSIGEQYF. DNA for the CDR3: TGTGCCAGCAGCCCGAGCGGGAGTATCGGCGAGCAGTACTTC.

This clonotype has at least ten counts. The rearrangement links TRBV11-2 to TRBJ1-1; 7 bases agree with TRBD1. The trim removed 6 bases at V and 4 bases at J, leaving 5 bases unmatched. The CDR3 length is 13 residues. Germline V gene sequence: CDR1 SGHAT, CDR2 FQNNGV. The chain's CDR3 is CASRMTGSTEAFF. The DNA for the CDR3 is TGTGCCAGCAGGATGACAGGGAGCACTGAAGCTTTCTTT.

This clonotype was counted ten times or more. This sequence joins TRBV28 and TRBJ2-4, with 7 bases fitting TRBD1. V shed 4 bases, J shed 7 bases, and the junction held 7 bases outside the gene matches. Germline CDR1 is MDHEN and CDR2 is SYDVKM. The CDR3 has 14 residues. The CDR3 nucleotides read TGTGCCAGCAGTTCCGGGACAGATTCCAACATTCAGTACTTC. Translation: CASSSGTDSNIQYF.

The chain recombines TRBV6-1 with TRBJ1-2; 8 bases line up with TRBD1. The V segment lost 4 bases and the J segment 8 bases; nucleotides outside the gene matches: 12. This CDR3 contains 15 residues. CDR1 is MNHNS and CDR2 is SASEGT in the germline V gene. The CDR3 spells CASSGLGQVSSGYTF. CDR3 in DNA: TGTGCCAGCAGTGGGTTGGGACAGGTATCGTCGGGCTACACCTTC.

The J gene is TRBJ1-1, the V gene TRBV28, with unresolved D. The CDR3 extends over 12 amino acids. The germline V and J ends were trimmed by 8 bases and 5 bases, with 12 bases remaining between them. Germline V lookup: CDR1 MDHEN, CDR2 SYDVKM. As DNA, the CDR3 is TGTGCCAGCGTCACGAGGGAAACTGAAGCTTTCTTT. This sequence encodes CASVTRETEAFF.

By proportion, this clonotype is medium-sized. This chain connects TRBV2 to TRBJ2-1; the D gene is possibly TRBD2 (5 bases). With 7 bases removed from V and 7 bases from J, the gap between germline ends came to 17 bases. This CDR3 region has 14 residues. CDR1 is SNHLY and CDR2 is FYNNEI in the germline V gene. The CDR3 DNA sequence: TGTGCCAGCACCCTCCAGCCCTCGGGGAATGAGCAGTTCTTC. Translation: CASTLQPSGNEQFF.

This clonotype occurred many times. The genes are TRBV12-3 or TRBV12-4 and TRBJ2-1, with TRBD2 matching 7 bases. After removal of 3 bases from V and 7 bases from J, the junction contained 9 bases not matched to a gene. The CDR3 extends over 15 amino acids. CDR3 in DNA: TGTGCCAGCAGTTTGTCGAGCGGGATGAGGAATGAGCAGTTCTTC. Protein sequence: CASSLSSGMRNEQFF.

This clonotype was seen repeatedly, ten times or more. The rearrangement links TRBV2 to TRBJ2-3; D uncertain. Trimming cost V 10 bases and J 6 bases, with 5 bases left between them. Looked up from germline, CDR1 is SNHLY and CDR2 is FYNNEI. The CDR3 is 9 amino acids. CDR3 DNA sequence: TGTGCCATTTCGGATACGCAGTATTTT. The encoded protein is CAISDTQYF.

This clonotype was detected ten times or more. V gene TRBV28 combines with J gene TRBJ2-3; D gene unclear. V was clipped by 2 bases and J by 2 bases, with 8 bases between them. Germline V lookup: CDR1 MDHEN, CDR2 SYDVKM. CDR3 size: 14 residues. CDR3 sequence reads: CASSLGQDTDTQYF. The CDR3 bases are TGTGCCAGCAGTTTAGGCCAGGACACAGATACGCAGTATTTT.

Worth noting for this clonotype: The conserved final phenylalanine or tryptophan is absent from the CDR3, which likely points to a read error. CDR3 DNA: TGCAGTGCTGCCACAATAGACCGTAATTCACCCCTCCACCTT. Its protein is CSAATIDRNSPLHL. The genes are TRBV20-1 and TRBJ1-6; D remains unclear. Germline-derived CDR1 and CDR2 are DFQATT and SNEGSKA (reference sequence). V was clipped by 5 bases and J by 6 bases, with 14 bases between them. The CDR3 has 14 residues.

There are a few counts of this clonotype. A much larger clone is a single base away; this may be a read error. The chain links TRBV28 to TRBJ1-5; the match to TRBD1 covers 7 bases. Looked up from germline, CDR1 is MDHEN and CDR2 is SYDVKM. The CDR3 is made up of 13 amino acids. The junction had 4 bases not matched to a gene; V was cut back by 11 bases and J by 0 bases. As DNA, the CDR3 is TGTGCCGGCGGGACAGATAGCAATCAGCCCCAGCATTTT. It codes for CAGGTDSNQPQHF. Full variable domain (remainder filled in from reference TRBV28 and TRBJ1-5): DVKVTQSSRYLVKRTGEKVFLECVQDMDHENMFWYRQDPGLGLRLIYFSYDVKMKEKGDIPEGYSVSREKKERFSLILESASTNQTSMYLCAGGTDSNQPQHFGDGTRLSIL.